The rows below give T cell receptor beta chains drawn from one sample of a study of T cell repertoires in cytomegalovirus infection. Antigens of these TCRs are unknown. Using its own MiXCR run on the reads, TCRdb lists one record per CDR3 protein. The top ten clones hold about 21% of a sample with approximately 270,000 distinct CDR3 sequences, 22% of them seen once. Sequenced here: cultured PBMCs, sampled from culture after CMV antigen stimulation. These receptors all stem from a human donor in good health (CMV status not recorded). Some clones in this sample may be carry-over from other donors' samples. CDR3s include the opening cysteine and the closing phenylalanine or tryptophan.

TRBJ2-1,TRBV18,CASSSTSGRAYNEQFF
TRBJ2-2,TRBV7-8,CASSLEGAGNTGELFF
TRBJ2-1,TRBV30,CAWGDGTPPYNEQFF
TRBJ1-2,TRBV4-3,CASSQARGGGYTF
TRBJ1-5,TRBV2,CASSIDREWDQPQHF
TRBJ1-1,TRBV11-2,CASSFVPTLNTEAFF
TRBJ1-2,TRBV5-1,CASSPWTATDGYTF
TRBJ2-7,TRBV7-9,CASSLGTLAGLDEQYF
TRBJ2-7,TRBV28,CASSLKRQVLPEQYF
TRBJ2-7,TRBV18,CASSDRDRFRGDEQYF
TRBJ1-1,TRBV5-1,CASGLSGEVTEAFF
TRBJ2-7,TRBV6-2/TRBV6-3,CASRNPGLAFRYEQYF